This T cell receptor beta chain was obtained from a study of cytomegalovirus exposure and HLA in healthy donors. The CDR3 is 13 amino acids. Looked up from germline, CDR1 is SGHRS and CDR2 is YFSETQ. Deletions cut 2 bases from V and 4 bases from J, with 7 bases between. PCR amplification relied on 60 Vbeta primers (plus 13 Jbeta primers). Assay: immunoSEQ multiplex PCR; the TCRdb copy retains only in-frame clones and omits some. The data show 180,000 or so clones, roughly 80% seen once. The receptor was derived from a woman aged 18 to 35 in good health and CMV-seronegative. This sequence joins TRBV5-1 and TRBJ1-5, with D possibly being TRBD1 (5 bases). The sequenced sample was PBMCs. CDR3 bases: TGCGCCAGCAGCTTCGGGGGAAATCAGCCCCAGCATTTT. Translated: CASSFGGNQPQHF. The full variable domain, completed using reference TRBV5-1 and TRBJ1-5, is KAGVTQTPRYLIKTRGQQVTLSCSPISGHRSVSWYQQTPGQGLQFLFEYFSETQRNKGNFPGRFSGRQFSNSRSEMNVSTLELGDSALYLCASSFGGNQPQHFGDGTRLSIL.